Listed below are T cell receptor beta chains from one sample, sequenced in a study of type 1 and type 2 diabetes patients. Using its own MiXCR run on the multiplex PCR reads, TCRdb lists one record per CDR3 protein. The table shows about 270,000 distinct CDR3 sequences, with around 47% occurring only once. The source material was peripheral blood mononuclear cells (PBMCs). These receptor sequences come from a man aged 18 to 29 with type 2 diabetes. Both conserved end residues are part of each CDR3. A D gene is named only where the DNA matches it firmly. Clone size, where shown, is once, few, many, or a class for clones that have expanded.

J,size,V,D,length,DNA,CDR3
TRBJ1-5,few,TRBV2,TRBD1,14,TGTGCCAGCAGTGTCGGACAGGGATATCAGCCCCAGCATTTT,CASSVGQGYQPQHF
TRBJ2-7,few,TRBV30,TRBD1,13,TGTGCCTCAACAAGGGACAGCTCCTACGAGCAGTACTTC,CASTRDSSYEQYF
TRBJ2-7,few,TRBV20-1,TRBD2,14,TGCAGTGCTAGAGTAGCGGGAGTAGGGTACGAGCAGTACTTC,CSARVAGVGYEQYF
TRBJ1-1,NA,TRBV7-2,NA,18,TGTGCCAGCGGCTTATATTTAGGGGGTATAGAAGGCCGCACTGAAGCTTTCTTT,CASGLYLGGIEGRTEAFF
TRBJ1-2,NA,TRBV12-3/TRBV12-4,NA,14,TGTGCCATCACTATCGGACCAGGCTTCTATGGCTACACCTTC,CAITIGPGFYGYTF
TRBJ1-5,NA,TRBV7-2,TRBD1,15,TGTGCCAGCAGTCAACCGGGACAGGACAATCAGCCCCAGCATTTT,CASSQPGQDNQPQHF
TRBJ2-3,NA,TRBV20-1,NA,15,TGCAGTGCTAGTTCCATAGCGGCGAGCACAGATACGCAGTATTTT,CSASSIAASTDTQYF
TRBJ1-5,NA,TRBV6-4,NA,13,TGTGCCAGCAGTGCAGGGGCAAATCAGCCCCAGCATTTT,CASSAGANQPQHF
TRBJ1-2,few,TRBV7-8,TRBD1,14,TGTGCCAGCAGCAGAGGACAGGGAGGCTATGGCTACACCTTC,CASSRGQGGYGYTF
TRBJ1-5,NA,TRBV4-1,NA,14,TGCGCCAGCAGCCACAGGGTAGAAGATCAGCCCCAGCATTTT,CASSHRVEDQPQHF
TRBJ2-2,NA,TRBV19,NA,13,TGTGCCACACCCCTAGGGAACACCGGGGAGCTGTTTTTT,CATPLGNTGELFF
TRBJ2-2,few,TRBV10-1,TRBD2,13,TGCGCCAGCAGTGAGGCGGGAGCCGGGGAGCTGTTTTTT,CASSEAGAGELFF
TRBJ1-1,few,TRBV6-6,NA,17,TGTGCCAGCAGTTACTCTGGCGGTAAGGAAGGATTCGCTGAAGCTTTCTTT,CASSYSGGKEGFAEAFF
TRBJ1-2,NA,TRBV9,TRBD1,15,TGTGCCAGCAGCGGCGGGACAGGGATTCGTAGAGGCTACACCTTC,CASSGGTGIRRGYTF
TRBJ1-2,few,TRBV2,NA,12,TGTGCCAGCACTCCCCCTCTTTGGGGCTACACCTTC,CASTPPLWGYTF
TRBJ1-1,NA,TRBV20-1,NA,12,TGCAGTGCTAGTACAGGATACACTGAAGCTTTCTTT,CSASTGYTEAFF
TRBJ2-5,few,TRBV5-1,NA,15,TGCGCCAGCAGCTTGGCGTCGGGGATTGGTGGGACCCAGTACTTC,CASSLASGIGGTQYF
TRBJ2-7,NA,TRBV12-3/TRBV12-4,NA,14,TGTGCCAGCAGTCTCTCCGGGACCACCTACGAGCAGTACTTC,CASSLSGTTYEQYF
TRBJ1-1,many,TRBV19,NA,14,TGTGCCAGTTTTAATTGGGACGGCAACACTGAAGCTTTCTTT,CASFNWDGNTEAFF
TRBJ2-1,few,TRBV19,TRBD2,18,TGTGCCAGTAGTTTTGGGGTAGGACTAGCGGGAGTGGGCAATGAGCAGTTCTTC,CASSFGVGLAGVGNEQFF
TRBJ2-5,NA,TRBV7-9,NA,13,TGTGCCAGCAGCTTGGCTAGCGCAGAGACCCAGTACTTC,CASSLASAETQYF
TRBJ2-7,NA,TRBV20-1,NA,14,TGCAGTGCTACCCCTATGCCCACCCACTACGAGCAGTACTTC,CSATPMPTHYEQYF
TRBJ1-2,NA,TRBV20-1,NA,8,TGCAGTCCGGAAGGCTACACCTTC,CSPEGYTF
TRBJ2-1,NA,TRBV19,TRBD2,15,TGTGCCAGTAGTATAGTTGGGCTAGCGGGCAATGAGCAGTTCTTC,CASSIVGLAGNEQFF
TRBJ2-5,NA,TRBV11-2,NA,14,TGTGCCAGCAGCTTCCACACGTCCCAAGAGACCCAGTACTTC,CASSFHTSQETQYF
TRBJ2-3,few,TRBV19,NA,15,TGTGCCAGTAGTATAATGGGGACTAGCACAGATACGCAGTATTTT,CASSIMGTSTDTQYF
TRBJ2-5,NA,TRBV19,TRBD1,16,TGTGCCAGTAGTATCGGGGCAGGGGGCTTCGGAGAGACCCAGTACTTC,CASSIGAGGFGETQYF
TRBJ2-5,NA,TRBV7-2,TRBD2,15,TGTGCCAGCAGTCCTAGCGGGAGGGCCCGGGAGACCCAGTACTTC,CASSPSGRARETQYF
TRBJ1-1,NA,TRBV10-3,NA,12,TGTGCCAGCAGCCCAGGGTGGGCTGACGCTTTCTTT,CASSPGWADAFF
TRBJ2-2,NA,TRBV2,NA,18,TGTGCCAGCAGTGAACTGTTACAGGTTGGGGGTTACACCGGGGAGCTGTTTTTT,CASSELLQVGGYTGELFF
TRBJ2-5,NA,TRBV19,TRBD1,14,TGTGCCAGTAGTGTCACAGGGGGCAGAGAGACCCAGTACTTC,CASSVTGGRETQYF
TRBJ1-1,many,TRBV25-1,NA,11,TGTGCCAGCAGTGAATATAACGAAGCTTTCTTT,CASSEYNEAFF
TRBJ1-1,NA,TRBV27,NA,13,TGTGCCAGCGGGACGGGACACTTGGTAAAGGCTTTCTTT,CASGTGHLVKAFF
TRBJ2-5,NA,TRBV6-1,TRBD2,15,TGCGCCGGCAGTGGTTCCCGGACTAGTCTGGGTGAGCAGTACTTC,CAGSGSRTSLGEQYF
TRBJ2-1,NA,TRBV25-1,NA,17,TGTGCCAGCAGCCGGGGACATCGGCATCGCGAACAAGAGACCCAGTTCTTC,CASSRGHRHREQETQFF
TRBJ2-1,NA,TRBV12-5,NA,13,TGTGCTAGTGGTTTCGAGGGGTGGGATGAGCAGTTCTTC,CASGFEGWDEQFF
TRBJ2-1,few,TRBV7-8,TRBD2,13,TGTGCCAGCAGCTCAGCGGGACGGAATGAGCAGTTCTTC,CASSSAGRNEQFF
TRBJ2-7,NA,TRBV20-1,NA,16,TGCAGTGCTAGGCCTACCTTTAGCAGCTTGAACTACGAGCAGTACTTC,CSARPTFSSLNYEQYF
TRBJ2-7,few,TRBV14,NA,14,TGTGCCAGCAGCCAAGAGATGGACATGTGGGAGCAGTACTTC,CASSQEMDMWEQYF
TRBJ2-2,few,TRBV24-1,NA,13,TGTGCCACCAGCGGGGGATACACCGGGGAGCTGTTTTTT,CATSGGYTGELFF
TRBJ2-5,NA,TRBV7-3,NA,14,TGTGCCAGCAGCTTAAGTGGCGACGAAGAGACCCAGTACTTC,CASSLSGDEETQYF
TRBJ1-1,NA,TRBV19,NA,14,TGTGCCACGCAGGGGACGAGGGCGAACACTGAAGCTTTCTTT,CATQGTRANTEAFF
TRBJ2-6,NA,TRBV13,TRBD1,19,TGTGCCAGCAGCCTTGGGGCGACAGGGGGTCGCTCTGGGGCCAACGTCCTGACTTTC,CASSLGATGGRSGANVLTF
TRBJ2-5,few,TRBV4-1,TRBD1,14,TGCGCCAGCAGCCCTAAGGACAGGCCCAAGACCCAGTACTTC,CASSPKDRPKTQYF
TRBJ2-7,few,TRBV28,TRBD1,13,TGTGCCAGCAGGCCAGGGGGTACCTACGAGCAGTACTTC,CASRPGGTYEQYF
TRBJ2-7,few,TRBV30,TRBD1,13,TGTGCCTGGAGCTCGACAGGGGTGGACGAGCAGTACTTC,CAWSSTGVDEQYF
TRBJ1-1,NA,TRBV2,NA,14,TGTGCCAGCAGCAAGACAGGAACGGACACTGAAGCTTTCTTT,CASSKTGTDTEAFF
TRBJ2-7,few,TRBV20-1,NA,13,TGCAGTGCCTCCGCCACCCTCTCCTACGAGCAGTACTTC,CSASATLSYEQYF
TRBJ1-2,NA,TRBV6-6,NA,16,TGTGCCAGCAGTTATGAACGACAGGTGAACAACTATGGCTACACCTTC,CASSYERQVNNYGYTF
TRBJ1-2,NA,TRBV29-1,TRBD1,12,TGCAGCCTGGCGGGACAGTTCTATGGCTACACCTTC,CSLAGQFYGYTF
TRBJ2-1,NA,TRBV10-3,NA,12,TGTGCCATCAGTGAGACCGAACGTGAGCAGTTCTTC,CAISETEREQFF